The following is a TCR beta chain sequence with its context. This specimen comes from a study of blood T cell repertoires in COVID-19. Study information: COVID-19 samples collected from the United States, Italy and Spain covered acute and convalescent phases.

Some clones are missing from TCRdb's copy, which holds only in-frame ones; the method was immunoSEQ multiplex PCR. The sample shows 250,000 to 350,000 clones, around 86% of them seen only once. This CDR3 region has 15 residues. Per the germline V gene, CDR1 is SEHNR and CDR2 is FQNEAQ (reference sequence). V lost 0 bases and J 8 bases, leaving 13 bases between the germline ends. The rearrangement uses TRBV7-9 and TRBJ1-4, with D possibly TRBD1 on 6 matching bases. The sequence was collected from a woman aged 45-60 years with acute or convalescent COVID-19. Sequenced sample: peripheral blood. In DNA, the CDR3 is TGTGCCAGCAGCTTAGCGACAGGAGAAACCGAAAAACTGTTTTTT. This encodes CASSLATGETEKLFF. Combining the CDR3 with reference TRBV7-9 and TRBJ1-4 gives the whole variable domain DTGVSQNPRHKITKRGQNVTFRCDPISEHNRLYWYRQTLGQGPEFLTYFQNEAQLEKSRLLSDRFSAERPKGSFSTLEIQRTEQGDSAMYLCASSLATGETEKLFFGSGTQLSVL.